The sequence of this TCR beta chain was determined in a study of blood T cell repertoires in COVID-19. Across the whole study: Sources were T cells, B-cell-depleted T cells, or PBMCs; the material itself was cDNA or gDNA.

Germline V lookup: CDR1 DFQATT, CDR2 SNEGSKA (reference sequence). V shed 3 bases, J shed 0 bases, and the junction held 11 bases outside the gene matches. The CDR3 runs to 17 residues. Original analysis: Quantification of nucleated cells was approximated via reference gene primer amplification. Libraries were prepared by immunoSEQ multiplex PCR; TCRdb keeps only in-frame clonotypes and omits some of them. Clonal size and the V and J genes are those of that table, whereas D and trimming came from the DNA. The sample includes 130,000 to 150,000 clones, 87% of them seen just once. This sequence was found in a woman between 45 and 65 years old with acute or convalescent COVID-19. The sequenced sample was peripheral blood. This chain connects TRBV20-1 to TRBJ2-1, with 7 nucleotides matching TRBD2. The CDR3 loop reads CSASFTRGDASYNEQFF. The CDR3 bases are TGCAGTGCTAGTTTTACCCGGGGGGACGCCTCCTACAATGAGCAGTTCTTC.